Each of the 9 T cell receptor beta chains below was sequenced from the same sample in a study of vaccination effects on CD4 cells after COVID-19 (dated 2022 in TCRdb). Libraries were constructed by the immunoSEQ multiplex PCR assay. Drawn from immuneACCESS, this table holds only the in-frame rearrangements with V and J called that TCRdb kept. Clones are partly lost; checked studies trace under half to an unresolved V gene and leave the rest unexplained. The sample table holds roughly 45,000 clones, of which about 75% were seen once. The ten largest clones take up roughly 27% of the sample. Their target antigens are unknown. To identify antigen-specific CD4+ T cell clonotypes by their expansion, the ViraFEST assay first stimulated PBMC with viral peptide pools and then applied TCR sequencing. After 10 days of culture, CD4+ T cells were isolated with the EasySep CD4+ T cell isolation kit. Convalescent patients had PCR-confirmed SARS-CoV-2 infection between March and December 2020, before Alpha, Beta and Delta variants emerged in the United States.

Sequences were derived from CD4+ T cells from PBMCs cultured with a peptide pool, sampled before COVID-19 vaccination. These receptors were taken from a human donor who had a prior SARS-CoV-2 infection.

This chain joins TRBV11-2 and TRBJ2-7, with a tentative D call TRBD2 (6 bases). CDR1 is SGHAT and CDR2 is FQNNGV in the germline V gene. V was pared by 4 bases and J by 5 bases, with 24 bases between. The CDR3 spans 17 residues. The CDR3 region has the DNA TGTGCCAGCAGCTCCCGGGCGGTGAGCGGGCCAACCGACGAGCAGTACTTC. It specifies CASSSRAVSGPTDEQYF.

The chain joins TRBV15 to TRBJ1-4; D is unresolved. Germline loops: CDR1 LNHNV, CDR2 YYDKDF (reference sequence). Trimming took 8 bases from V and 0 from J, leaving 10 bases between them. This CDR3 region has 14 residues. This chain's CDR3 is CATAGGATNEKLFF. The CDR3 DNA reads as TGTGCCACCGCAGGCGGCGCAACTAATGAAAAACTGTTTTTT.

This chain connects TRBV4-2 to TRBJ1-2; the D gene is possibly TRBD1 (5 bases). Trimming took off 4 bases at V and 7 bases at J, with 22 bases between the two ends. This CDR3 has 16 residues. Germline CDR1 and CDR2: LGHNA and YNFKEQ. In nucleotides, the CDR3 is TGTGCCAGCAGCCGCGCAAGTCTCGGCCAGGGCTTTGGCTACACCTTC. It is translated as CASSRASLGQGFGYTF.

V and J are TRBV24-1 and TRBJ1-5; D is perhaps TRBD1 (6 bases). This CDR3 has 14 amino acids. Looked up from germline, CDR1 is KGHDR and CDR2 is SFDVKD. Between the trimmed V and J ends, which lost 9 bases and 2 bases, there was a span of 13 bases. The CDR3 sequence is CATGGEGGNQPQHF. CDR3 in DNA: TGTGCCACCGGGGGGGAGGGGGGCAATCAGCCCCAGCATTTT.

The CDR3 protein is CATSDSRQGAFHEQYF. DNA of the CDR3: TGTGCCACCAGTGATTCCCGACAGGGGGCATTCCACGAGCAGTACTTC. The chain couples TRBV24-1 to TRBJ2-7, with TRBD1 identical over 10 bases. The CDR3 extends over 16 amino acids. Germline V gene lookup returns CDR1 KGHDR and CDR2 SFDVKD. V shed 2 bases, J shed 5 bases, and the junction held 8 bases outside the gene matches.

The V and J genes are TRBV5-3 and TRBJ2-1; 9 nucleotides line up with TRBD2. Being an ORF, TRBV5-3 has a function that is uncertain. The junction had 5 bases not matched to a gene; V was cut back by 4 bases and J by 3 bases. CDR3 length: 15 residues. The CDR3 sequence: CARSERLADYNEQFF. DNA for the CDR3: TGTGCCAGAAGCGAAAGACTAGCGGACTACAATGAGCAGTTCTTC.

V is TRBV23-1 and J is TRBJ1-4, with D unresolved. TRBV23-1 is an ORF; its function is uncertain. Trimming removed 0 bases at V and 8 bases at J, with 10 bases between. This CDR3 is 14 amino acids long. CDR3 DNA: TGCGCCAGCAGTCAATCTTCTGGTTGGGAAAAACTGTTTTTT. Its translation is CASSQSSGWEKLFF.

This clone was seen just once. The gene calls are TRBV19 and TRBJ2-7; D gene uncertain. The CDR3 sequence is 11 residues long. V gave up 5 bases and J gave up 3 bases, with 5 bases separating them. The germline gives CDR1 LNHDA, CDR2 SQIVND (reference sequence). The CDR3: CASSGDYEQYF. DNA of the CDR3: TGTGCCAGTAGTGGCGACTACGAGCAGTACTTC.

V is TRBV2 and J is TRBJ2-7; 8 nucleotides match TRBD1. Germline loops: CDR1 SNHLY, CDR2 FYNNEI. The CDR3 contains 14 residues. Trimming removed 5 bases from V and 2 bases from J; junction bases left unmatched: 5. CDR3 region: CASSQQGGPYEQYF. The CDR3 coding sequence is TGTGCCAGCAGTCAACAGGGGGGACCCTACGAGCAGTACTTC.